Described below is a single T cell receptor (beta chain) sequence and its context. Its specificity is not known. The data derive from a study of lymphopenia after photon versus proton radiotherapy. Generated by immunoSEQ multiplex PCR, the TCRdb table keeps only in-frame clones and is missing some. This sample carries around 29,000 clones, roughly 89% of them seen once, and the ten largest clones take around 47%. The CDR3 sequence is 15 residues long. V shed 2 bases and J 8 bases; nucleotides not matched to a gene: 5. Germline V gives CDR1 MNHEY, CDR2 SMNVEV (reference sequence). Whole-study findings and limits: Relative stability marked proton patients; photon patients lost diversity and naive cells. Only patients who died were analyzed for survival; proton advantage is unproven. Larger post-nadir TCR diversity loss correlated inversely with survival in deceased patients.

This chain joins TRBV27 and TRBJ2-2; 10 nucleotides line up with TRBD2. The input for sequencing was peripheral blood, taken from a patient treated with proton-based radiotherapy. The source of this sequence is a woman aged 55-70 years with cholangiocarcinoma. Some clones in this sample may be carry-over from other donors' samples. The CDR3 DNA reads TGTGCCAGCAGTTTAGCGCTAGCGGGAGTAGGGGAGCTGTTTTTT. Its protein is CASSLALAGVGELFF.